The subject of this entry is one T cell receptor (beta chain). Antigen specificity is unknown. TCR beta CDR3 sequences were amplified from RNA transcripts. First-round RT-PCR targeting the TCR CDR3 was performed with the HTBI primer set. TCRdb processed the multiplex PCR reads anew with MiXCR; each CDR3 protein has one entry. The sample has about 510,000 distinct CDR3 sequences, 40% to 50% seen once. These data belong to a study of T cells in Graves' hyperthyroidism and ophthalmopathy. Whole-study results and caveats: Ophthalmopathy prediction by the model preceded onset by a median roughly 6.3 months.

The study excluded patients with uncontrolled infection, other autoimmune disease, pregnancy or lactation. Clinical symptoms, serum thyroxine and TRAb, thyroid ultrasound and orbital computed tomography together formed the diagnostic basis. V shed 6 bases and J shed 5 bases, with 11 bases lying between them. The germline gives CDR1 ENHRY, CDR2 SYGVKD. This CDR3 is built from 13 residues. The J gene is TRBJ1-5, the V gene TRBV10-3, with D tentatively TRBD1 (6 bases). The source of this sequence is an adult woman with Graves' disease, either hyperthyroidism or ophthalmopathy (not recorded which). The specimen sequenced was peripheral blood or thyroid tissue (not recorded which). This chain's CDR3 is CAIRGTRDQPQHF. Written as DNA, the CDR3 is TGTGCCATCAGGGGGACACGGGATCAGCCCCAGCATTTT.